Below are 9 T cell receptor beta chains sequenced from a single sample in a study of circulating CD8 cells and anti-PD-1 response in melanoma. From live CD3+CD8+TCRalphabeta+ cells, four PD-1 and/or TIGIT subsets were sorted. The QIAseq Immune Repertoire TCR panel built the libraries from approximately 15 ng of total RNA. Each CDR3 protein is one row after TCRdb ran MiXCR on the reads. The sample comprises 1,500 to 2,000 distinct CDR3 sequences, less than 8% of which are singletons, and about 8.5% rests with the top ten. The source material was CD8+ T cells from PBMCs, sampled at baseline or after one month of anti-PD-1 therapy (not recorded which). These receptors came from a human donor with melanoma.

The J gene is TRBJ2-7, the V gene TRBV28, with no clear D. The germline V gene encodes CDR1 MDHEN and CDR2 SYDVKM. The CDR3 spans 11 residues. V lost 5 bases, J lost 3 bases, and 5 bases lay in between. CDR3 loop: CASSTSYEQYF. CDR3 DNA sequence: TGTGCCAGCAGTACAAGCTACGAGCAGTACTTC.

The V and J genes are TRBV29-1 and TRBJ1-2; D is uncertain. The germline V and J ends were trimmed by 3 bases and 1 base, with 12 bases remaining between them. Germline assignment: CDR1 SQVTM and CDR2 ANQGSEA. There are 14 residues in the CDR3. The CDR3 reads CSVDAGEVNYGYTF. In DNA, the CDR3 is TGCAGCGTTGACGCAGGAGAGGTTAACTATGGCTACACCTTC. Full variable domain (remainder filled in from reference TRBV29-1 and TRBJ1-2): SAVISQKPSRDICQRGTSLTIQCQVDSQVTMMFWYRQQPGQSLTLIATANQGSEATYESGFVIDKFPISRPNLTFSTLTVSNMSPEDSSIYLCSVDAGEVNYGYTFGSGTRLTVV.

This clonotype has only a few counts. At one of its ends the junction is not consistent with the germline gene, which may arise from a read error. The chain carries TRBV19 and TRBJ2-7; no firm D call. The CDR3 spans 15 residues. CDR1 LNHDA and CDR2 SQIVND come from the germline V gene (reference sequence). The CDR3 region has the DNA TGTGCCAGTAGTATTAATGTGGCGCGTCCCTACGACCAGTACTTC. This encodes CASSINVARPYDQYF.

This clonotype rates as medium-sized. The chain couples TRBV28 to TRBJ1-2; possibly TRBD1 for D (5 bases). The CDR3 is made up of 14 amino acids. Germline V gene lookup returns CDR1 MDHEN and CDR2 SYDVKM. Trimming shortened V by 10 bases and J by 4 bases, and 19 bases separated the two germline ends. The CDR3 reads CAILNRTPGYGYTF. CDR3 bases: TGTGCCATCTTGAACAGGACTCCGGGCTATGGCTACACCTTC.

Relative to its sample, this clonotype is large. This sequence joins TRBV28 and TRBJ2-1; no reliable D call. This CDR3 contains 17 residues. Germline CDR1 MDHEN, CDR2 SYDVKM. V was shortened by 5 bases and J by 5 bases, with 22 bases between the two germline ends. CDR3: CASSLPEWPNIHNEQFF. The CDR3 nucleotides read TGTGCCAGCAGTCTCCCAGAGTGGCCGAATATTCACAATGAGCAGTTCTTC.

By share of the sample, this clonotype is medium-sized. The rearrangement joins TRBV4-2 to TRBJ1-2; D remains unclear. V lost 4 bases and J lost 4, with 16 bases in between. The CDR3 spans 15 residues. The germline CDR1 and CDR2 sequences are LGHNA and YNFKEQ. In DNA form, the CDR3 reads TGTGCCAGCAGCCGCGAAGACACAGACATCTATGGCTACACCTTC. Protein sequence: CASSREDTDIYGYTF.

In its sample, this clonotype is medium-sized. This chain joins TRBV12-3 or TRBV12-4 and TRBJ2-7; D gene unclear. There are 11 residues in the CDR3. The ends were cut back, 2 bases at V and 4 bases at J, with 3 bases in the middle. The CDR3 coding sequence is TGTGCCAGCAGTTTAAAGTACGAGCAGTACTTC. This sequence encodes CASSLKYEQYF.

By frequency in the sample, this clonotype is medium-sized (0.01 to 0.1%). The gene calls are TRBV9 and TRBJ2-1; TRBD1 aligns across 9 bases. Trimming cost V 0 bases and J 8 bases; bases outside gene matches: 3. CDR1 is SGDLS and CDR2 is YYNGEE in the germline V gene. The CDR3 has 14 residues. The CDR3 DNA reads TGTGCCAGCAGCGTAGGACAGGGGGTAGATGAGCAGTTCTTC. The encoded protein is CASSVGQGVDEQFF.

The chain carries TRBV19 and TRBJ1-1; no firm D call. V shed 5 bases and J shed 8 bases, with 9 bases lying between them. CDR1 is LNHDA and CDR2 is SQIVND in the germline V gene (reference sequence). This CDR3 is built from 11 residues. CDR3 in amino acids: CASSLHREAFF. The CDR3 coding sequence is TGTGCCAGTAGTCTGCACAGAGAAGCTTTCTTT.